One sample yielded the 20 T cell receptor beta chains listed below, sequenced in a study of early T cells in non-severe SARS-CoV-2 infection. Using its own MiXCR run on the 5' RACE reads, TCRdb lists one record per CDR3 protein. Of tens of thousands of distinct CDR3 sequences listed, 5% to 6.5% were seen once; the top ten hold approximately 3.5%. Sequencing was carried out using whole blood. The source of these receptors is an adult who was a healthcare worker with PCR-confirmed SARS-CoV-2 infection or an uninfected control (not recorded which).

The sample holds a few counts of this clonotype. V gene TRBV6-2 or TRBV6-3 combines with J gene TRBJ2-4; D unclear. Trimming stripped 6 bases from V and 1 base from J, with 7 bases between. Per germline, CDR1 MNHEY and CDR2 SVGEGT. CDR3 length: 13 residues. Here the CDR3 DNA reads TGTGCCAGCAGGTCTGGGGCCAAAAACATTCAGTACTTC. Its translation is CASRSGAKNIQYF.

For this clonotype: The junction departs from germline at one end; a sequencing error may be responsible. This sequence joins TRBV27 and TRBJ2-4; D may be TRBD1 or TRBD2 (5 bases each). Germline CDR1 reads MNHEY; CDR2 reads SMNVEV (reference sequence). The CDR3 runs to 15 residues. The CDR3 reads CASSLRGIAINIQYF. The CDR3, as DNA: TGTGCCAGCAGTCTGAGGGGCATAGCCATAAACATTCAGTACTTC.

This clonotype occurred many times. This rearrangement joins TRBV18 to TRBJ2-2, with unresolved D. The germline V gene encodes CDR1 KGHSH and CDR2 LQKENI. Trimming left V 2 bases short and J 4 bases short, with 11 bases between. This CDR3 has 15 residues. The CDR3 here is CASSPAYGTTGELFF. The CDR3 DNA reads TGTGCCAGCTCACCAGCCTACGGTACCACCGGGGAGCTGTTTTTT.

This clonotype was recorded many times. The CDR3 DNA reads TGCAGTGCTAGGGGAGATTATAATTCACCCCTCCACTTT. Its protein is CSARGDYNSPLHF. This chain connects TRBV20-1 to TRBJ1-6, with D unresolved. The CDR3 is 13 residues long. V lost 3 bases to trimming and J lost 4 bases, with 7 bases between them. Germline V CDR1 and CDR2: DFQATT, SNEGSKA (reference sequence).

This clonotype occurred a few times. This chain links TRBV12-5 with TRBJ2-2; 11 bases are shared with TRBD2. This CDR3 contains 16 residues. V trimming: 2 bases; J trimming: 6 bases; junction bases outside the gene matches: 5. The germline V gene has CDR1 LGHNT and CDR2 FRNRAP. This CDR3 is CASGLPGTSGAGELFF. The CDR3 DNA follows: TGTGCTAGTGGTTTGCCTGGGACTAGCGGAGCCGGGGAGCTGTTTTTT.

This clonotype was detected many times. The chain carries TRBV6-2 or TRBV6-3 and TRBJ2-1; 13 nucleotides align to TRBD2. The ends lost 6 bases at V and 5 bases at J; junction bases unmatched: 4. CDR1 MNHEY and CDR2 SVGEGT come from the germline V gene. The CDR3 runs 15 residues. Written as DNA, the CDR3 is TGTGCCAGCAGGGCCGGGACTAGCGGGAACAATGAGCAGTTCTTC. It codes for CASRAGTSGNNEQFF.

By its share, this clonotype is medium-sized. This sequence joins TRBV6-4 and TRBJ2-3, with TRBD2 identical over 9 bases. From germline, CDR1 is MRHNA and CDR2 SNTAGT. The CDR3 spans 15 residues. Germline trimming cut 5 bases from V and 6 bases from J; bases unmatched to any gene: 9. The CDR3, as DNA: TGTGCCAGCAGTCGGGTAGCGGGAGAGGGTGATACGCAGTATTTT. This sequence encodes CASSRVAGEGDTQYF.

This clonotype was recorded a few times. The genes are TRBV5-8 and TRBJ2-7, with D perhaps TRBD1 (6 bases). CDR1 and CDR2 (germline): SGHTS, YDEGEE. Between the trimmed V and J ends, which lost 3 bases and 5 bases, there was a span of 15 bases. This CDR3 has 14 amino acids. The CDR3 sequence is CASSSGASFHEQYF. The CDR3, as DNA: TGTGCCAGCAGCTCAGGGGCCTCATTCCACGAGCAGTACTTC.

The rearrangement uses TRBV28 and TRBJ2-3; 14 bases line up with TRBD2. The ends lost 5 bases at V and 4 bases at J; junction bases unmatched: 5. Germline V CDR1 and CDR2: MDHEN, SYDVKM. CDR3 length: 16 amino acids. CDR3 nucleotide sequence: TGTGCCAGCAGTGGGACTAGCGGGGGCGGTCCAGATACGCAGTATTTT. Amino acids: CASSGTSGGGPDTQYF.

This clonotype showed up just a few times. V usage is TRBV5-5 and J usage is TRBJ1-6, with a possible D match to TRBD1 (6 bases). The V end was cut by 3 bases, the J end by 2 bases, with 12 bases between. The CDR3 spans 16 residues. Germline V gene sequence: CDR1 SGHKS, CDR2 YYEKEE (reference sequence). The CDR3 bases are TGTGCCAGCAGCTATGGAAGGGACACCTATAATTCACCCCTCCACTTT. Translated, it gives CASSYGRDTYNSPLHF.

Ten or more counts support this clonotype. V usage is TRBV25-1 and J usage is TRBJ2-7; 10 nucleotides align to TRBD2. The V segment lost 3 bases and the J segment 3 bases; nucleotides outside the gene matches: 8. Per germline, CDR1 MGHDK and CDR2 SYGVNS. CDR3 length: 16 amino acids. CDR3 DNA sequence: TGTGCCAGCAGTGATAACAGGACTAGCGGCGTCTACGAGCAGTACTTC. Translating gives CASSDNRTSGVYEQYF.

The chain couples TRBV18 to TRBJ1-2; TRBD1 might be the D (6 bases). CDR1 is KGHSH, CDR2 LQKENI, per germline. The CDR3 covers 14 residues. V was shortened by 2 bases and J by 8 bases, with 15 bases between the two germline ends. CDR3 in amino acids: CASSPRQESGGYTF. The CDR3 DNA is TGTGCCAGCTCACCAAGACAGGAGAGCGGGGGCTACACCTTC.

This clonotype came up many times. The chain joins TRBV7-2 to TRBJ1-1; a weak D match, TRBD1 (5 bases). The germline gives CDR1 SGHTA, CDR2 FQGNSA. This CDR3 comprises 12 residues. CDR3 in amino acids: CAAGRGNTEAFF. The CDR3 bases are TGTGCGGCGGGTAGGGGGAACACTGAAGCTTTCTTT.

This clonotype appeared once. The chain carries TRBV11-2 and TRBJ2-7; 8 nucleotides line up with TRBD2. J gave up 2 bases and V 4 bases, and 7 bases lay outside the gene matches. There are 15 residues in the CDR3. The germline CDR1 and CDR2 sequences are SGHAT and FQNNGV. The CDR3 DNA sequence: TGTGCCAGCAGCTACGGACTAGCCGTAACCTACGAGCAGTACTTC. Residues: CASSYGLAVTYEQYF.

This clonotype was recorded at least ten times. The chain carries TRBV11-2 and TRBJ2-7, with 7 nucleotides matching TRBD2. Trimming took 5 bases from V and 3 from J; bases not matched to a gene: 10. The CDR3 has 15 amino acids. The germline CDR1 and CDR2 sequences are SGHAT and FQNNGV. The CDR3: CASSPLAPNGYEQYF. The CDR3 DNA is TGTGCCAGCAGCCCACTAGCGCCTAACGGCTACGAGCAGTACTTC. Full variable domain (missing parts from reference TRBV11-2 and TRBJ2-7): EAGVAQSPRYKIIEKRQSVAFWCNPISGHATLYWYQQILGQGPKLLIQFQNNGVVDDSQLPKDRFSAERLKGVDSTLKIQPAKLEDSAVYLCASSPLAPNGYEQYFGPGTRLTVT.

The sample holds many counts of this clonotype. This chain links TRBV6-1 with TRBJ2-3; 12 nucleotides match TRBD2. The CDR3 contains 15 residues. Germline V gene lookup returns CDR1 MNHNS and CDR2 SASEGT. V trimming: 2 bases; J trimming: 4 bases; junction bases outside the gene matches: 1. CDR3 amino acids: CASSELAGGPDTQYF. The CDR3 bases are TGTGCCAGCAGTGAACTAGCGGGAGGGCCAGATACGCAGTATTTT.

The table lists this clonotype with many counts. This chain connects TRBV4-3 to TRBJ1-1; perhaps TRBD1 as D (5 bases). Trimming shortened V by 2 bases and J by 6 bases, and 10 bases separated the two germline ends. Germline lookup yields CDR1 LGHNA and CDR2 YSLEER. The CDR3 runs 13 residues. The CDR3 is CASSQRPGSEAFF. The DNA of the CDR3 is TGCGCCAGCAGCCAAAGGCCAGGGTCTGAAGCTTTCTTT.

V usage is TRBV5-1 and J usage is TRBJ2-7, with a weak D call TRBD2 (5 bases). The CDR3 is made up of 14 amino acids. Germline V gene lookup returns CDR1 SGHRS and CDR2 YFSETQ. With 5 bases removed from V and 0 bases from J, the gap between germline ends came to 12 bases. The CDR3 DNA reads TGCGCCAGCAGTATATCCGGGGACTCCTACGAGCAGTACTTC. Its protein product is CASSISGDSYEQYF.

This sequence joins TRBV7-9 and TRBJ2-1; D is perhaps TRBD2 (6 bases). Trimming took off 8 bases at V and 0 bases at J, with 23 bases between the two ends. The CDR3 contains 18 residues. CDR1 is SEHNR and CDR2 is FQNEAQ in the germline V gene (reference sequence). CDR3 DNA: TGTGCCAGCTCGGGAGTGTCCGTCGGGGTAAGCTCCTACAATGAGCAGTTCTTC. This sequence encodes CASSGVSVGVSSYNEQFF.

This clonotype showed up many times. J is TRBJ2-5 and V is TRBV6-1; 8 bases agree with TRBD1. J gave up 2 bases and V 6 bases, and 2 bases lay outside the gene matches. The germline CDR1 and CDR2 sequences are MNHNS and SASEGT. The CDR3 runs to 13 residues. The DNA for the CDR3 is TGTGCCAGCAGGAGGACAGGGCAAGAGACCCAGTACTTC. Translating it yields CASRRTGQETQYF.